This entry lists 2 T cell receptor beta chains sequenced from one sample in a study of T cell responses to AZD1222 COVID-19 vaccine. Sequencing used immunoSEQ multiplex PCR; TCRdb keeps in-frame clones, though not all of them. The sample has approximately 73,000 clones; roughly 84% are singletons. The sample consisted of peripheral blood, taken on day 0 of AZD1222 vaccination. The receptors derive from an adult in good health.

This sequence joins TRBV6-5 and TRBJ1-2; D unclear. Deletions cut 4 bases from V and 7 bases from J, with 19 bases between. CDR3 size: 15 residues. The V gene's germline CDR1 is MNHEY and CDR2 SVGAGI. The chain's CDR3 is CASSFRFSTSGGYTF. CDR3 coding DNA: TGTGCCAGCAGTTTCCGGTTCTCTACTTCGGGTGGCTACACCTTC.

The CDR3 DNA reads TGTGCCATCAGTGAGTCGCTAGGCTTTGACGTTAACTCGCACGGAGAGACCCAGTACTTC. Amino acid sequence: CAISESLGFDVNSHGETQYF. The genes are TRBV10-3 and TRBJ2-5; D is ambiguous. This CDR3 has 20 residues. The V and J ends lost 0 bases and 4 bases respectively, with 27 bases between them. CDR1 and CDR2 (germline): ENHRY, SYGVKD.